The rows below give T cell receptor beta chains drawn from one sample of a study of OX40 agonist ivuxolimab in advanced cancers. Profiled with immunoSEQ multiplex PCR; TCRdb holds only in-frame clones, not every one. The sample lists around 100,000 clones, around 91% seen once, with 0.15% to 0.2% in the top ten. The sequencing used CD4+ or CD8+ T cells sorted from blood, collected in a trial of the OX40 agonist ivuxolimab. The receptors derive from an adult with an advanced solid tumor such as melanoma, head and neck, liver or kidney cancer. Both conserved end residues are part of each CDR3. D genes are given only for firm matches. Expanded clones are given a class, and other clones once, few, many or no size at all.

CASSKQPRSTEQYF,TGTGCCAGCAGCAAGCAACCGAGGTCCACCGAGCAGTACTTC,TRBJ2-7,NA,TRBV21-1,NA
CATTTGQGAGQPQHF,TGTGCCACCACTACGGGACAGGGGGCGGGTCAGCCCCAGCATTTT,TRBJ1-5,TRBD1,TRBV10-3,NA
CSVEAPTPLWGGMNTEAFF,TGCAGCGTTGAAGCCCCTACACCCCTCTGGGGTGGCATGAACACTGAAGCTTTCTTT,TRBJ1-1,NA,TRBV29-1,NA
CAVSGGWDTGELFF,TGTGCCGTTAGCGGGGGGTGGGACACCGGGGAGCTGTTTTTT,TRBJ2-2,TRBD2,TRBV6-6,NA
CSGSTGGSGEQYF,TGCAGCGGTTCGACAGGGGGGAGTGGCGAGCAGTACTTC,TRBJ2-7,TRBD1,TRBV29-1,NA
CASSYAGARGSYEQYF,TGTGCCAGCAGTTACGCGGGGGCGCGAGGCTCCTACGAGCAGTACTTC,TRBJ2-7,NA,TRBV6-6,NA
CSARVESLHF,TGCAGTGCTAGAGTGGAGTCCCTCCACTTT,TRBJ1-6,NA,TRBV20-1,NA
CASSIFSTGGDIRDTQYF,TGTGCCAGTAGTATCTTTTCGACAGGGGGTGATATCCGAGATACGCAGTATTTT,TRBJ2-3,TRBD1,TRBV19,NA
CASSVDGGLVKNEQFF,TGTGCCAGCAGCGTAGATGGGGGACTAGTGAAGAATGAGCAGTTCTTC,TRBJ2-1,TRBD2,TRBV9,once
CASTSHTTNEKLFF,TGTGCCAGCACCTCGCACACAACTAATGAAAAACTGTTTTTT,TRBJ1-4,NA,TRBV7-8,NA
CASRWKSSYNSPLHF,TGTGCCAGCAGATGGAAAAGCTCCTATAATTCACCCCTCCACTTT,TRBJ1-6,NA,TRBV7-2,NA
CAISPDLTGPRGYTF,TGTGCCATCAGTCCCGACCTCACAGGTCCCAGGGGCTACACCTTC,TRBJ1-2,NA,TRBV10-3,NA
CASSLGKTGGPMIF,TGCGCCAGCAGCTTGGGGAAAACGGGAGGGCCGATGATCTTC,TRBJ2-1,TRBD2,TRBV5-1,NA
CASSLTDTPSGELFF,TGCGCCAGCAGCTTGACAGACACGCCTTCCGGGGAGCTGTTTTTT,TRBJ2-2,NA,TRBV5-1,few
CASSIGAGNTGELFF,TGTGCCAGTAGTATTGGAGCGGGGAACACCGGGGAGCTGTTTTTT,TRBJ2-2,NA,TRBV19,NA
CASSPDRGLGGYTF,TGTGCCAGCTCACCCGACAGGGGGCTGGGTGGCTACACCTTC,TRBJ1-2,TRBD1,TRBV18,NA
CATGSGASYEQYF,TGTGCAACCGGGTCAGGGGCTTCCTACGAGCAGTACTTC,TRBJ2-7,NA,TRBV12-2,NA